What follows are 8 T cell receptor beta chains derived from one specimen sequenced in a study of T cells in Graves' hyperthyroidism and ophthalmopathy. The investigators amplified TCR beta CDR3 regions from RNA transcripts. HTBI primers were used for first-round RT-PCR of the TCR CDR3. TCRdb passed the multiplex PCR reads through MiXCR, listing each CDR3 protein once. The repertoire holds about 410,000 distinct CDR3 sequences, roughly 14% seen once, with about 12% in the top ten. The sample comprised blood. These receptors came from a man in his late teens or twenties with Graves' ophthalmopathy.

This chain connects TRBV30 to TRBJ1-6, with a weak D call TRBD1 (6 bases). Trimming shortened V by 3 bases and J by 3 bases, and 9 bases separated the two germline ends. Germline CDR1 is GTSNPN and CDR2 is SVGIG (reference sequence). The CDR3 loop spans 14 amino acids. The CDR3 reads CAWRTDSYNSPLHF. The CDR3 nucleotides read TGTGCCTGGAGAACGGACAGCTATAATTCACCCCTCCACTTT.

The gene calls are TRBV6-1 and TRBJ1-1; D unresolved. Germline V CDR1 and CDR2: MNHNS, SASEGT. V was shortened by 6 bases and J by 2 bases, with 16 bases between the two germline ends. This CDR3 spans 15 amino acids. CDR3 coding DNA: TGTGCCAGCAGCGAAATTACCCCGGGAAACACTGAAGCTTTCTTT. Protein: CASSEITPGNTEAFF.

V usage is TRBV5-1 and J usage is TRBJ2-5, with TRBD2 matching over 15 bases. CDR1 is SGHRS, CDR2 YFSETQ, per germline. V dropped 4 bases and J dropped 6; count of bases not matched to a gene: 7. CDR3 length: 16 residues. CDR3 in amino acids: CASSIGLAGGIKTQYF. DNA for the CDR3: TGCGCCAGCAGCATAGGACTAGCGGGGGGGATTAAGACCCAGTACTTC.

The chain couples TRBV5-1 to TRBJ2-7; 12 bases fit TRBD2. Germline assignment: CDR1 SGHRS and CDR2 YFSETQ. The CDR3 is 17 residues long. The junction had 6 bases not matched to a gene; V was cut back by 0 bases and J by 2 bases. The CDR3 coding sequence is TGCGCCAGCAGCTTGGCGACTAGCGGGAGAGCTACCTACGAGCAGTACTTC. Protein product: CASSLATSGRATYEQYF.

This clonotype has ten or more counts. The J gene is TRBJ1-5, the V gene TRBV2; possible D gene TRBD1, 6 bases. Trimming left V 6 bases short and J 6 bases short, with 15 bases between. The CDR3 covers 14 residues. The germline V gene encodes CDR1 SNHLY and CDR2 FYNNEI. This CDR3 is CASSPTGLSQPQHF. The DNA for the CDR3 is TGTGCCAGCAGCCCAACAGGGCTGAGTCAGCCCCAGCATTTT.

This clonotype was counted a few times. One end of the junction is discordant with germline, which a read error may explain. V is TRBV27 and J is TRBJ2-5, with TRBD1 identical over 8 bases. Germline V gives CDR1 MNHEY, CDR2 SMNVEV (reference sequence). The CDR3 is 16 amino acids. CDR3 region: CVSSISAADREETQYF. The CDR3 region has the DNA TGTGTCAGCAGTATAAGCGCGGCGGACAGGGAAGAGACCCAGTACTTC.

Notes on this clonotype: Being one base from a much bigger clone, this may be a read error. This chain connects TRBV24-1 to TRBJ2-5, with TRBD1 as a possible D gene (6 bases). The germline gives CDR1 KGHDR, CDR2 SFDVKD. The CDR3 runs to 14 residues. CDR3: CATSVTGKAETQHF. The CDR3 DNA reads TGTGCCACCAGTGTTACAGGGAAAGCGGAGACCCAGCACTTC.

This clonotype has a count of ten or more. The chain's CDR3 is CASSSQGEARHQPQHF. The CDR3 DNA sequence: TGTGCCAGCAGTTCCCAGGGTGAGGCCCGACATCAGCCCCAGCATTTT. The chain joins TRBV27 to TRBJ1-5; D might be TRBD1 (5 bases). Deletions cut 4 bases from V and 5 bases from J, with 18 bases between. Germline lookup yields CDR1 MNHEY and CDR2 SMNVEV (reference sequence). The CDR3 contains 16 residues.